Each of the 31 T cell receptor beta chains below was sequenced from the same sample in a study of Graves' ophthalmopathy and Graves' hyperthyroidism. Researchers took RNA transcripts and amplified TCR beta CDR3 regions from them. An opening RT-PCR round employed HTBI primers and preceded a second-round multiplex PCR. TCRdb passed the multiplex PCR reads through MiXCR, listing each CDR3 protein once. The sample includes roughly 1.1 million distinct CDR3 sequences, about two fifths of them seen just once. The specimen was peripheral blood or thyroid tissue (not recorded which). All receptors derive from an adult man with Graves' hyperthyroidism.

Only a few counts were recorded for this clonotype. The chain is built from TRBV7-9 and TRBJ2-2, with 10 bases lining up with TRBD2. The V gene's germline CDR1 is SEHNR and CDR2 FQNEAQ (reference sequence). The CDR3 covers 16 residues. The trim removed 6 bases at V and 4 bases at J, leaving 8 bases unmatched. The CDR3 sequence is CASSLWTSGLTGELFF. The CDR3 bases are TGTGCCAGCAGTTTATGGACTAGCGGCCTCACCGGGGAGCTGTTTTTT.

This clonotype was counted many times. V usage is TRBV7-8 and J usage is TRBJ2-5; 7 bases are shared with TRBD2. The CDR3 extends over 15 amino acids. V shed 5 bases, J shed 10 bases, and the junction held 16 bases outside the gene matches. Germline V gives CDR1 SGHVS, CDR2 FQNEAQ. CDR3 coding DNA: TGTGCCAGCAGCCGCACGCCCCTGGGCGGGGGAGGCCAGTACTTC. Translation gives CASSRTPLGGGGQYF. Complete variable domain (other parts from reference TRBV7-8 and TRBJ2-5): GAGVSQSPRYKVAKRGQDVALRCDPISGHVSLFWYQQALGQGPEFLTYFQNEAQLDKSGLPSDRFFAERPEGSVSTLKIQRTQQEDSAVYLCASSRTPLGGGGQYFGPGTRLLVL.

The V and J genes are TRBV7-9 and TRBJ2-7; a weak D match, TRBD1 (5 bases). This CDR3 comprises 16 residues. Trimming removed 5 bases at V and 2 bases at J, with 19 bases between. Germline values: CDR1 SEHNR, CDR2 FQNEAQ (reference sequence). The DNA for the CDR3 is TGTGCCAGCAGCACCTTTACATGGGGCCAACCCTACGAGCAGTACTTC. Encoded protein: CASSTFTWGQPYEQYF.

Many counts were recorded for this clonotype. The V call is TRBV5-1, the J call TRBJ2-5; D might be TRBD2 (5 bases). Per the germline V gene, CDR1 is SGHRS and CDR2 is YFSETQ. The CDR3 extends over 14 amino acids. V was clipped by 0 bases and J by 5 bases, with 11 bases between them. The CDR3 DNA reads TGCGCCAGCAGCTTGGCGGGGATTGCGGAGACCCAGTACTTC. Protein sequence: CASSLAGIAETQYF.

The genes are TRBV25-1 and TRBJ1-6, with 7 bases lining up with TRBD1. Germline-derived CDR1 and CDR2 are MGHDK and SYGVNS. This CDR3 has 16 residues. Trimming took 6 bases from V and 5 from J; bases not matched to a gene: 10. For the CDR3, the DNA is TGTGCCAGCAGGACGGGACAGTCTAGTAATAATTCACCCCTCCACTTT. Translating it yields CASRTGQSSNNSPLHF.

In its sample, this clonotype was seen once. This chain joins TRBV7-2 and TRBJ2-7; D not resolved. Germline loops: CDR1 SGHTA, CDR2 FQGNSA. The CDR3 is made up of 11 amino acids. V lost 5 bases to trimming and J lost 8 bases, with 10 bases between them. Written as DNA, the CDR3 is TGTGCCAGCAGCGAGCGATACAAGCAGTACTTC. The encoded protein is CASSERYKQYF.

This clonotype appeared many times. The chain is built from TRBV15 and TRBJ2-5; 14 bases agree with TRBD2. V lost 1 base to trimming and J lost 4 bases; unmatched junction nucleotides: 5. CDR3 length: 17 residues. The germline gives CDR1 LNHNV, CDR2 YYDKDF (reference sequence). The CDR3 DNA reads TGTGCCACCAGCAGAGTAAGACTAGCGGGGGGGCGAGAGACCCAGTACTTC. This codes for CATSRVRLAGGRETQYF.

This chain links TRBV7-2 with TRBJ2-2; D perhaps matches TRBD2 (5 bases). Per the germline V gene, CDR1 is SGHTA and CDR2 is FQGNSA. The ends were cut back, 8 bases at V and 3 bases at J, with 13 bases in the middle. This CDR3 has 14 amino acids. The CDR3 region is CASRATRDTGELFF. For the CDR3, the DNA is TGTGCCAGCCGTGCTACTAGGGACACCGGGGAGCTGTTTTTT.

The rearrangement links TRBV20-1 to TRBJ1-1; possible D gene TRBD1, 6 bases. The germline V and J ends were trimmed by 6 bases and 1 base, with 18 bases remaining between them. The CDR3 has 15 amino acids. Germline assignment: CDR1 DFQATT and CDR2 SNEGSKA (reference sequence). CDR3 region: CSAYDSRGENTEAFF. CDR3 nucleotide sequence: TGCAGTGCGTATGATAGCAGGGGAGAGAACACTGAAGCTTTCTTT.

This clonotype was observed at least ten times. Here the CDR3 reads CASSMTWTNEKLFF. CDR3 nucleotide sequence: TGTGCCAGTAGTATGACCTGGACTAATGAAAAACTGTTTTTT. This sequence joins TRBV19 and TRBJ1-4; D gene ambiguous. CDR1 and CDR2 from the germline V gene are LNHDA and SQIVND (reference sequence). The CDR3 loop spans 14 amino acids. Trimming removed 3 bases from V and 2 bases from J, with 7 bases in between.

A single count supports this clonotype. The rearrangement joins TRBV7-2 to TRBJ1-4, with 9 nucleotides matching TRBD1. With V trimmed by 5 bases and J by 7 bases, 11 bases remained unmatched. The CDR3 consists of 16 residues. The germline V gene has CDR1 SGHTA and CDR2 FQGNSA. CDR3 sequence: CASSPEDRGKAEKLFF. Written as DNA, the CDR3 is TGTGCCAGCAGCCCGGAGGACAGGGGCAAGGCTGAAAAACTGTTTTTT.

This clonotype was detected many times. V gene TRBV18 combines with J gene TRBJ1-6; D is uncertain. Germline V gene sequence: CDR1 KGHSH, CDR2 LQKENI. The CDR3 runs 13 residues. The V gene lost 7 bases and the J gene lost 7 bases, with 11 bases spanning the gap. This CDR3 reads CASWPGLNSPLHF. The CDR3 DNA reads TGTGCCAGCTGGCCGGGATTAAATTCACCCCTCCACTTT.

The J gene is TRBJ1-2, the V gene TRBV7-9; D ambiguous. CDR1 is SEHNR and CDR2 is FQNEAQ in the germline V gene (reference sequence). The CDR3 extends over 11 amino acids. Trimming left V 1 base short and J 9 bases short, with 6 bases between. The CDR3 DNA reads as TGTGCCAGCAGCTTAGAAAAAAGCTACACCTTC. Translation: CASSLEKSYTF.

In nucleotides, the CDR3 is TGTGCCAGCAGTCCCCGACGCCGGGACAGGGCCACCTACGAGCAGTACTTC. This translates into CASSPRRRDRATYEQYF. This chain uses TRBV11-2 with TRBJ2-7, with 9 bases fitting TRBD1. This CDR3 comprises 17 residues. CDR1 and CDR2 from the germline V gene are SGHAT and FQNNGV. Germline trimming cut 6 bases from V and 2 bases from J; bases unmatched to any gene: 14.

A word on this clonotype: Just one base apart from a much larger clone, this may be a read error. J is TRBJ2-5 and V is TRBV12-3 or TRBV12-4, with D tentatively TRBD2 (5 bases). CDR3 length: 12 residues. Trimming left V 3 bases short and J 7 bases short, with 9 bases between. CDR3 region: CASSLRVGTQYF. The CDR3 DNA sequence: TGTGCCAGCAGTTTGAGGGTGGGGACCCAGTACTTC.

This clonotype was detected ten times or more. The rearrangement uses TRBV20-1 and TRBJ1-5; D gene unclear. Trimming took off 1 base at V and 0 bases at J, with 10 bases between the two ends. Germline V gives CDR1 DFQATT, CDR2 SNEGSKA (reference sequence). This CDR3 region has 15 residues. CDR3 protein: CSARGGEGSNQPQHF. Written as DNA, the CDR3 is TGCAGTGCTAGAGGGGGTGAGGGTAGCAATCAGCCCCAGCATTTT.

This chain connects TRBV7-2 to TRBJ2-6; TRBD1 matches 7 bases. This CDR3 has 18 amino acids. Germline CDR1 is SGHTA and CDR2 is FQGNSA. V was clipped by 6 bases and J by 0 bases; unmatched bases: 11. The CDR3 sequence is CASRSDRDRSSGANVLTF. The CDR3 region has the DNA TGTGCCAGCAGGTCGGACCGGGACAGAAGCTCTGGGGCCAACGTCCTGACTTTC.

Ten or more counts support this clonotype. The chain carries TRBV6-6 and TRBJ1-5; 10 bases agree with TRBD1. Germline V CDR1 and CDR2: MNHNY, SVGAGI (reference sequence). The CDR3 length is 16 residues. V dropped 2 bases and J dropped 7; count of bases not matched to a gene: 8. CDR3 sequence reads: CASSYTTGGLLQPQHF. Written as DNA, the CDR3 is TGTGCCAGCAGTTACACGACAGGGGGCCTGTTACAGCCCCAGCATTTT.

The CDR3 region has the DNA TGTGCCAGCAGCAACCGGGTCAGCAATCAGCCCCAGCATTTT. Translation: CASSNRVSNQPQHF. V usage is TRBV6-1 and J usage is TRBJ1-5; D uncertain. Germline CDR1 is MNHNS and CDR2 is SASEGT. This CDR3 spans 14 amino acids. Trimming stripped 6 bases from V and 1 base from J, with 10 bases between.

At least ten counts were recorded for this clonotype. The chain carries TRBV20-1 and TRBJ1-6; D is unresolved. The V gene lost 7 bases and the J gene lost 8 bases, with 18 bases spanning the gap. This CDR3 has 14 residues. The germline CDR1 and CDR2 sequences are DFQATT and SNEGSKA (reference sequence). The CDR3 DNA sequence: TGCAGTGTTTCTAGTCGAACCATTGATTCACCCCTCCACTTT. Translation: CSVSSRTIDSPLHF.

This clonotype was picked up many times. This chain uses TRBV25-1 with TRBJ2-2; no reliable D call. The V gene's germline CDR1 is MGHDK and CDR2 SYGVNS. The CDR3 is made up of 14 amino acids. The V and J ends lost 3 bases and 6 bases respectively, with 11 bases between them. CDR3 region: CASSDFSYAGELFF. The DNA of the CDR3 is TGTGCCAGCAGTGATTTCAGTTATGCCGGGGAGCTGTTTTTT.

This clonotype appeared a single time. The rearrangement links TRBV19 to TRBJ1-5; D remains ambiguous. The CDR3 spans 13 residues. The germline gives CDR1 LNHDA, CDR2 SQIVND (reference sequence). V dropped 3 bases and J dropped 5 bases, with 8 bases sitting between them. The CDR3 sequence: CASSIQEDQPQHF. The DNA for the CDR3 is TGTGCCAGTAGTATCCAGGAGGATCAGCCCCAGCATTTT. Looking up the rest from reference TRBV19 and TRBJ1-5 gives the full variable domain: DGGITQSPKYLFRKEGQNVTLSCEQNLNHDAMYWYRQDPGQGLRLIYYSQIVNDFQKGDIAEGYSVSREKKESFPLTVTSAQKNPTAFYLCASSIQEDQPQHFGDGTRLSIL.

This chain links TRBV19 with TRBJ2-7; TRBD1 matches at 9 bases. Germline assignment: CDR1 LNHDA and CDR2 SQIVND (reference sequence). The CDR3 consists of 15 residues. J lost 2 bases, V lost 5 bases, and 7 bases had no gene match. CDR3 bases: TGTGCCAGTAGTTCCGGGACAGGGAGAGCCTACGAGCAGTACTTC. It translates to CASSSGTGRAYEQYF.

This clonotype was counted only a few times. J is TRBJ2-3 and V is TRBV7-9; no firm D call. Trimming stripped 6 bases from V and 6 bases from J, with 10 bases between. CDR1 and CDR2 from the germline V gene are SEHNR and FQNEAQ (reference sequence). This CDR3 has 12 amino acids. CDR3 sequence (DNA): TGTGCCAGCAGTGGTTTGGAGGATACGCAGTATTTT. This encodes CASSGLEDTQYF.

The table lists this clonotype with a few counts. The chain employs TRBV5-1 and TRBJ2-2, with 9 bases fitting TRBD1. Germline V gene data show CDR1 as SGHRS and CDR2 as YFSETQ. Trimming at V came to 5 bases and at J to 6 bases, leaving 8 bases not matched to a gene. The CDR3 is 15 residues long. The DNA of the CDR3 is TGCGCCAGCAGTATAGACAGGGGGTATCCCGGGGAGCTGTTTTTT. This codes for CASSIDRGYPGELFF.

Turning to this clonotype: It is unclear where the CDR3 begins or ends on the DNA, so no DNA is shown, and the CDR3 is as TCRdb lists it. The genes are TRBV25-1 and TRBJ1-6. The CDR3 length equals 15 residues, ends included. The germline V gene encodes CDR1 MGHDK and CDR2 SYGVNS. This CDR3 is CACSASGTLASPLHF.

This clonotype was recorded a few times. The chain is built from TRBV20-1 and TRBJ1-5; tentatively, D is TRBD1 (5 bases). The CDR3 is made up of 14 amino acids. V lost 6 bases to trimming and J lost 1 base, with 13 bases between them. Germline V gene data show CDR1 as DFQATT and CDR2 as SNEGSKA (reference sequence). In DNA, the CDR3 is TGCAGTGCCAGACCGGGACGGAGCAATCAGCCCCAGCATTTT. Its translation: CSARPGRSNQPQHF.

The V gene is TRBV11-1, the J gene TRBJ2-2; 7 nucleotides line up with TRBD2. The CDR3 has 16 amino acids. Germline lookup yields CDR1 SGHAT and CDR2 FQDESV (reference sequence). The V segment lost 8 bases and the J segment 5 bases; nucleotides outside the gene matches: 14. This CDR3 is CASVDGEGVWTGELFF. CDR3 DNA sequence: TGTGCCAGCGTCGATGGGGAGGGAGTGTGGACCGGGGAGCTGTTTTTT.

J is TRBJ1-2 and V is TRBV6-5, with D possibly TRBD1 on 5 matching bases. Germline V gives CDR1 MNHEY, CDR2 SVGAGI. The CDR3 spans 12 residues. V was trimmed by 6 bases and J by 7 bases, leaving 12 bases between them. The DNA of the CDR3 is TGTGCCAGCAGCCGGGGGACGGTTGGCTACACCTTC. Translating it yields CASSRGTVGYTF.

This clonotype was observed at least ten times. V is TRBV29-1 and J is TRBJ2-5; 10 bases agree with TRBD1. The CDR3 totals 13 residues. CDR1 SQVTM and CDR2 ANQGSEA come from the germline V gene. Trimming took 4 bases from V and 5 from J; bases not matched to a gene: 4. The CDR3 here is CSVATGGMETQYF. CDR3 DNA: TGCAGCGTTGCGACAGGGGGCATGGAGACCCAGTACTTC.

The rearrangement links TRBV9 to TRBJ2-7, with TRBD2 matching over 13 bases. V was pared by 4 bases and J by 6 bases, with 7 bases of the junction left unmatched. CDR1 and CDR2 (germline): SGDLS, YYNGEE. CDR3 length: 15 amino acids. CDR3 amino acids: CASSSRTSGSCEQYF. The CDR3 nucleotides read TGTGCCAGCAGCTCTAGGACTAGCGGGAGTTGCGAGCAGTACTTC.